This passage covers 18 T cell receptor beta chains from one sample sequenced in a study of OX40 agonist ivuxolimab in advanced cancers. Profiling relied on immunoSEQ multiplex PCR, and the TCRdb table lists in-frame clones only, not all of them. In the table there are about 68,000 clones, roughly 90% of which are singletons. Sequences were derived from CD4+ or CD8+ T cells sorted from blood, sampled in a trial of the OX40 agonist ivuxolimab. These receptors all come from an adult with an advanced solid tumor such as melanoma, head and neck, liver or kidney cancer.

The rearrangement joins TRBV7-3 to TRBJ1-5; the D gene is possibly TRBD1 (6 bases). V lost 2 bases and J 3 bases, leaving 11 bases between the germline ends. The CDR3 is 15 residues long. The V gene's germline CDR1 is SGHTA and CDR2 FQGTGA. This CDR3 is CASSLGPGANQPQHF. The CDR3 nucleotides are TGTGCCAGCAGCTTAGGTCCAGGGGCCAATCAGCCCCAGCATTTT. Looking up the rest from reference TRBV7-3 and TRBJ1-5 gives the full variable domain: GAGVSQTPSNKVTEKGKYVELRCDPISGHTALYWYRQSLGQGPEFLIYFQGTGAADDSGLPNDRFFAVRPEGSVSTLKIQRTERGDSAVYLCASSLGPGANQPQHFGDGTRLSIL.

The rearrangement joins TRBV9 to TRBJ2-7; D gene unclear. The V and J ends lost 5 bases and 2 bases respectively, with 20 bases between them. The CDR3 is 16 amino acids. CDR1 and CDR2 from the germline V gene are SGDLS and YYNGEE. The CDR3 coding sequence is TGTGCCAGCAGGCGTAGTATGTCAGAGCCTACCTACGAGCAGTACTTC. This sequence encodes CASRRSMSEPTYEQYF.

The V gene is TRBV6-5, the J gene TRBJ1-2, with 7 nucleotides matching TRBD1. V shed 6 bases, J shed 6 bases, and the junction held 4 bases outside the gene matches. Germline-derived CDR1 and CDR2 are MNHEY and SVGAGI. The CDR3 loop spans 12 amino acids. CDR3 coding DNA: TGTGCCAGCAGACCGACAGGGAATGGCTACACCTTC. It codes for CASRPTGNGYTF.

The DNA of the CDR3 is TGTGCCAGCAGTGACCCCGCGGGGGCCTACGAGCAGTACTTC. It encodes CASSDPAGAYEQYF. V gene TRBV2 combines with J gene TRBJ2-7, with TRBD2 matching 7 bases. V shed 3 bases, J shed 2 bases, and the junction held 4 bases outside the gene matches. This CDR3 has 14 amino acids. CDR1 and CDR2 from the germline V gene are SNHLY and FYNNEI.

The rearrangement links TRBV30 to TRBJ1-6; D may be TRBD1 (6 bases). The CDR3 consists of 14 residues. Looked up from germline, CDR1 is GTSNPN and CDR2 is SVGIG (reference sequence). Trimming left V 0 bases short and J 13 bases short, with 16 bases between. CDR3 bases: TGTGCCTGGAGTGTACAGGGACATCTGCTCCCCCTCCACTTT. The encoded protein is CAWSVQGHLLPLHF.

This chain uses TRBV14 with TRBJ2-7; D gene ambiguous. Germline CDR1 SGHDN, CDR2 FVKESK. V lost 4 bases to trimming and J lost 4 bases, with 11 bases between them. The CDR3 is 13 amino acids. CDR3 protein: CASSRATFYEQYF. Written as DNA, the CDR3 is TGTGCCAGCAGCCGGGCAACCTTTTACGAGCAGTACTTC.

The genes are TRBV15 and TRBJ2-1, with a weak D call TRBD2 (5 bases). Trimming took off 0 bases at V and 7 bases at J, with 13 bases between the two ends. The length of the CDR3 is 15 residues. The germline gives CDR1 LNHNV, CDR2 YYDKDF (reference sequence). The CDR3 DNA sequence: TGTGCCACCAGCAGAGATAATGGACTGGAGAATGAGCAGTTCTTC. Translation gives CATSRDNGLENEQFF.

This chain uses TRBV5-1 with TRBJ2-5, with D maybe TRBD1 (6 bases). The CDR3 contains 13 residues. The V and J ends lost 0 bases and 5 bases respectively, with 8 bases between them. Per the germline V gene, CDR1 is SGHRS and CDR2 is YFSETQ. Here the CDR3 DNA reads TGCGCCAGCAGCTTGGCCCAGGGGGAGACCCAGTACTTC. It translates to CASSLAQGETQYF.

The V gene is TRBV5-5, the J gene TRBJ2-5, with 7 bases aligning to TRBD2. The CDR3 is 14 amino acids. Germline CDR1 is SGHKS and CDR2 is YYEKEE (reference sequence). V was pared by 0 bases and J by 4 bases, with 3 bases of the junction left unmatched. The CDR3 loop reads CASSLVGGSETQYF. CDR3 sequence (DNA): TGTGCCAGCAGCTTGGTCGGGGGGTCAGAGACCCAGTACTTC.

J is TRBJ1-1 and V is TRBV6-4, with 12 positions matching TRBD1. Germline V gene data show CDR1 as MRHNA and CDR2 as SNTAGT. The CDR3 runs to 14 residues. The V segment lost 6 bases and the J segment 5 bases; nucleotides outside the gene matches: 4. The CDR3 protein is CASRLGQGATEAFF. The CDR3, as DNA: TGTGCCAGCAGGTTGGGACAGGGGGCAACTGAAGCTTTCTTT.

CDR3 nucleotides: TGTGCCACCAGCAGAGTCGGGCAGGGTAACACTGAAGCTTTCTTT. As protein: CATSRVGQGNTEAFF. The chain couples TRBV15 to TRBJ1-1; maybe TRBD1 (5 bases). The ends were cut back, 1 base at V and 2 bases at J, with 11 bases in the middle. Germline loops: CDR1 LNHNV, CDR2 YYDKDF (reference sequence). This CDR3 is built from 15 residues.

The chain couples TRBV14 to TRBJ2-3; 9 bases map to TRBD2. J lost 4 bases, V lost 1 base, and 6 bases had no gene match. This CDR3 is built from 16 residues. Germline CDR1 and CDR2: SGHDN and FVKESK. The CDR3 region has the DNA TGTGCCAGCAGCCAAGGGACTAGCGCTTGGGCAGATACGCAGTATTTT. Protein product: CASSQGTSAWADTQYF.

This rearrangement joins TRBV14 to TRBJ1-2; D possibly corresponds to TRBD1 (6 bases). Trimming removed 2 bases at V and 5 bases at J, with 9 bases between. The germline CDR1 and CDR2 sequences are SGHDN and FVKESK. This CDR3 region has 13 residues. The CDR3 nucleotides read TGTGCCAGCAGCCAACAGGGGAATTATGGCTACACCTTC. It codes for CASSQQGNYGYTF. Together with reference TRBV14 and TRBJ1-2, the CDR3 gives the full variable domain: EAGVTQFPSHSVIEKGQTVTLRCDPISGHDNLYWYRRVMGKEIKFLLHFVKESKQDESGMPNNRFLAERTGGTYSTLKVQPAELEDSGVYFCASSQQGNYGYTFGSGTRLTVV.

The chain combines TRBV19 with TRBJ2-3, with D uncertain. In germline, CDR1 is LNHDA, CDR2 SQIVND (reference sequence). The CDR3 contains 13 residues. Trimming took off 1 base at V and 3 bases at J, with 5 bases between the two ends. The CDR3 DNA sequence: TGTGCCAGTAGTATAGGTGGGACAGATACGCAGTATTTT. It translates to CASSIGGTDTQYF.

CDR3 nucleotide sequence: TGTGCCAGCAGTTTTGGGGGGCTGGAAGGAGCTTTCTTT. It codes for CASSFGGLEGAFF. This chain joins TRBV28 and TRBJ1-1; weak D call: TRBD1 (6 bases). With 3 bases removed from V and 10 bases from J, the gap between germline ends came to 15 bases. Per germline, CDR1 MDHEN and CDR2 SYDVKM. The CDR3 loop spans 13 amino acids.

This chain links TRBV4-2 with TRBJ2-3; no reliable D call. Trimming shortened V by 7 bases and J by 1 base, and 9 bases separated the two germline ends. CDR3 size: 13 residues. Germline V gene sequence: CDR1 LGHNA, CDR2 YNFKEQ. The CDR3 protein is CASKVAGTDTQYF. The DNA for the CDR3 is TGTGCCAGCAAGGTGGCGGGCACAGATACGCAGTATTTT.

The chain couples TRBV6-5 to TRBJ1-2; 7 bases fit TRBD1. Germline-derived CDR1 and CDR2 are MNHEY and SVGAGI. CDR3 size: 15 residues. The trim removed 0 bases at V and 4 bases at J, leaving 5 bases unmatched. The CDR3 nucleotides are TGTGCCAGCAGTTACTCGACTGCAGGGGGCTATGGCTACACCTTC. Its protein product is CASSYSTAGGYGYTF.

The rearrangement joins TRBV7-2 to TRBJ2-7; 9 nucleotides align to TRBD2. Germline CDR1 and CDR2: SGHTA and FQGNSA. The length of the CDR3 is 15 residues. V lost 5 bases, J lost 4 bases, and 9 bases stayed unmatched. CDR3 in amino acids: CASSHQAGGPYEQYF. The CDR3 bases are TGTGCCAGCAGCCATCAGGCGGGAGGGCCTTACGAGCAGTACTTC.